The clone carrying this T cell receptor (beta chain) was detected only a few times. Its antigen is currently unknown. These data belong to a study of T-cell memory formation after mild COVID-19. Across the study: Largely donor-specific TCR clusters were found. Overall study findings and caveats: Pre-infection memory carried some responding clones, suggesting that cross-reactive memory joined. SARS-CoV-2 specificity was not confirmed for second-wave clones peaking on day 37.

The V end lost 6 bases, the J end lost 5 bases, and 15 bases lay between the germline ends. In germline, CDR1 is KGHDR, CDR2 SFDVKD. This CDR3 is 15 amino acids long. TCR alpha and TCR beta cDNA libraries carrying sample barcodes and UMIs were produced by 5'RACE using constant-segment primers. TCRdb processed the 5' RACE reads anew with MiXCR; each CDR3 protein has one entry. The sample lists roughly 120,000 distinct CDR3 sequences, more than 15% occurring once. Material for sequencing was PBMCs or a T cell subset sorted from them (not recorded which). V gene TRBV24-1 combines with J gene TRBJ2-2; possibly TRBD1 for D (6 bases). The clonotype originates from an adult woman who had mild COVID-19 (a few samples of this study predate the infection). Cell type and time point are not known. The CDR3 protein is CATSPFAGDTGELFF. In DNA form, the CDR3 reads TGTGCCACCAGTCCATTTGCAGGGGATACCGGGGAGCTGTTTTTT.